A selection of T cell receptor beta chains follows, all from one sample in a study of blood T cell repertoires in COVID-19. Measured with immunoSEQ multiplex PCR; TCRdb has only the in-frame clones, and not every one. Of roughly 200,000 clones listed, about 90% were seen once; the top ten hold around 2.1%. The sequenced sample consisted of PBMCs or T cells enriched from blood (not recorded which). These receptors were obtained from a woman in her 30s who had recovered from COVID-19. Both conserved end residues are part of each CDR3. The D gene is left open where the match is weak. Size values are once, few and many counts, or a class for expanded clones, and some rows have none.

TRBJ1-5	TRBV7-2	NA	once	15	CASSLERTDNQPQHF	TGTGCCAGCAGCTTAGAGCGGACAGACAATCAGCCCCAGCATTTT
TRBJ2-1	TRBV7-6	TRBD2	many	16	CASSKEYGGAPNEQFF	TGTGCCAGCAGTAAGGAATACGGGGGGGCCCCGAATGAGCAGTTCTTC
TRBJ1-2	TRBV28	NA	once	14	CASSLVRTNYGYTF	TGTGCCAGCAGTTTGGTGAGGACTAACTATGGCTACACCTTC
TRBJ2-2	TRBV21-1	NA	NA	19	CASSKRTSGVKTNTGELFF	TGTGCCAGCAGCAAACGGACTAGCGGGGTGAAAACGAACACCGGGGAGCTGTTTTTT
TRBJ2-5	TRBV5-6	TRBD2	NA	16	CASSLTFAGGLETQYF	TGTGCCAGCAGCTTGACGTTTGCGGGGGGCCTGGAGACCCAGTACTTC
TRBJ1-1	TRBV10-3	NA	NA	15	CAISDQTTGNTEAFF	TGTGCCATCAGTGACCAAACGACAGGGAACACTGAAGCTTTCTTT
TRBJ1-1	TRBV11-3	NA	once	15	CASSLGGLMNTEAFF	TGTGCCAGCAGCTTAGGCGGGCTAATGAACACTGAAGCTTTCTTT
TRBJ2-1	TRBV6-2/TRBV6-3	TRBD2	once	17	CASSPGTSGSRYNEQFF	TGTGCCAGCAGTCCGGGGACTAGCGGGAGTCGTTACAATGAGCAGTTCTTC
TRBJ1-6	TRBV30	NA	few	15	CAWSRTLGRSSPLHF	TGTGCCTGGAGTAGGACTCTGGGAAGGAGTTCACCCCTCCACTTT
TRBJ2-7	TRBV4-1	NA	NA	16	CASSQGPPGQNYEQYF	TGCGCCAGCAGCCAAGGGCCCCCAGGACAGAACTACGAGCAGTACTTC
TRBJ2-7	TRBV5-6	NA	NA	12	CASSLIGDEQYF	TGTGCCAGCAGCTTGATCGGGGACGAGCAGTACTTC
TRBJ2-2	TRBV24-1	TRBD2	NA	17	CATSDFVLAGGPAELFF	TGTGCCACCAGTGATTTCGTACTAGCGGGAGGGCCTGCGGAGCTGTTTTTT
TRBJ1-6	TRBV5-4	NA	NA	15	CASSLDTRRDSPLHF	TGTGCCAGCAGCTTGGACACGCGTCGGGATTCACCCCTCCACTTT
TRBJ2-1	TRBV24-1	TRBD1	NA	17	CATSDLQVRGSYNEQFF	TGTGCCACCAGTGATTTGCAGGTCAGGGGGTCCTACAATGAGCAGTTCTTC
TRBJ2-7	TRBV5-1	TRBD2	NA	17	CASSYHVGGLGNYEQYF	TGCGCCAGCAGCTACCACGTGGGGGGACTAGGGAACTACGAGCAGTACTTC
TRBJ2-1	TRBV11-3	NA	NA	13	CASSLSGYNEQFF	TGTGCCAGCAGCTTATCAGGGTACAATGAGCAGTTCTTC
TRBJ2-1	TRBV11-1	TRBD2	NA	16	CASSPGTSKSYNEQFF	TGTGCCAGCAGCCCCGGGACTAGCAAATCCTACAATGAGCAGTTCTTC
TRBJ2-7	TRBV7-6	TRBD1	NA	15	CASSLEFARGQTLEF	TGTGCCAGCAGCTTAGAGTTTGCCCGGGGACAGACTCTTGAGTTC
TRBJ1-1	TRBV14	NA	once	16	CASSQAWGGVNTEAFF	TGTGCCAGCAGCCAAGCGTGGGGAGGGGTGAACACTGAAGCTTTCTTT
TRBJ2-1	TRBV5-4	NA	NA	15	CASTNRDSSYNEQFF	TGTGCCAGCACCAACCGGGACTCTAGCTACAATGAGCAGTTCTTC
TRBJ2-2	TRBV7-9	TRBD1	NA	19	CASSRRTGASTANTGELFF	TGTGCCAGCAGCCGCCGGACAGGGGCCTCAACCGCGAACACCGGGGAGCTGTTTTTT
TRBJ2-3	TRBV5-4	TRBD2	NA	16	CASSLDAGGAGDTQYF	TGTGCCAGCAGCTTGGATGCGGGGGGGGCCGGAGATACGCAGTATTTT
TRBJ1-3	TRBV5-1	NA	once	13	CASSVAGADTIYF	TGCGCCAGCAGCGTCGCAGGGGCGGACACCATATATTTT
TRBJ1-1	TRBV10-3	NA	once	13	CAISELMNTEAFF	TGTGCCATCAGTGAACTGATGAACACTGAAGCTTTCTTT
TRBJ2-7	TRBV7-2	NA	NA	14	CASSPQAVSYEQYF	TGTGCCAGCAGCCCTCAGGCAGTCTCCTACGAGCAGTACTTC
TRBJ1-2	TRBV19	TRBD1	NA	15	CASSKDRVGAYGYTF	TGTGCCAGTAGTAAGGACAGGGTGGGGGCCTATGGCTACACCTTC
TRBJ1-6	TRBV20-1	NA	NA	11	CSAREGSPLHF	TGCAGTGCTCGGGAGGGGTCACCCCTCCACTTT
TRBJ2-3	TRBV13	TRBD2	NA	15	CASSWRGGHADTQYF	TGTGCCAGCAGCTGGCGGGGGGGCCATGCAGATACGCAGTATTTT
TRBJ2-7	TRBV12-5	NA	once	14	CASGPTLRYYEQYF	TGTGCTAGTGGTCCCACGTTACGCTACTACGAGCAGTACTTC